This T cell receptor beta chain was captured by sequencing in a study of cytomegalovirus exposure and HLA in healthy donors. In the case of this clone: Its antigen is still unknown.

Primers for the PCR totalled 60 Vbeta and 13 Jbeta. In the original workflow: Later, an analysis found 75 million to 90 million unique TCR beta chains, and 9.5 million to 11 million of these were shared. Method: immunoSEQ multiplex PCR; TCRdb's copy keeps in-frame clones and lacks some. V and J calls and clone size come straight from that table; D and trimming were deduced from the DNA. The top ten hold 8.5% to 10% of the sample, which has around 69,000 clones, 70% seen once. This CDR3 has 16 residues. V lost 8 bases to trimming and J lost 0 bases; unmatched junction nucleotides: 10. Germline CDR1 reads MNHEY; CDR2 reads SMNVEV (reference sequence). Study conclusions and caveats: Later analysis indicated greater clonal expansion among HLA-associated TCR beta chains than among equally common other chains. Later work associated approximately 17,000 TCR beta sequences with HLA alleles at 0.05 false discovery rate. An observed cluster of highly shared sequence variants was recorded as a likely sequencing artifact.

Sequencing was performed on PBMCs. The sequence was collected from a woman aged 45 to 65 in good health and CMV-seropositive. The chain uses TRBV27 and TRBJ1-5; 7 positions agree with TRBD1. The CDR3 reads CASGLTGSGSNQPQHF. The CDR3 nucleotides are TGTGCCAGCGGGCTGACAGGGTCGGGTAGCAATCAGCCCCAGCATTTT.